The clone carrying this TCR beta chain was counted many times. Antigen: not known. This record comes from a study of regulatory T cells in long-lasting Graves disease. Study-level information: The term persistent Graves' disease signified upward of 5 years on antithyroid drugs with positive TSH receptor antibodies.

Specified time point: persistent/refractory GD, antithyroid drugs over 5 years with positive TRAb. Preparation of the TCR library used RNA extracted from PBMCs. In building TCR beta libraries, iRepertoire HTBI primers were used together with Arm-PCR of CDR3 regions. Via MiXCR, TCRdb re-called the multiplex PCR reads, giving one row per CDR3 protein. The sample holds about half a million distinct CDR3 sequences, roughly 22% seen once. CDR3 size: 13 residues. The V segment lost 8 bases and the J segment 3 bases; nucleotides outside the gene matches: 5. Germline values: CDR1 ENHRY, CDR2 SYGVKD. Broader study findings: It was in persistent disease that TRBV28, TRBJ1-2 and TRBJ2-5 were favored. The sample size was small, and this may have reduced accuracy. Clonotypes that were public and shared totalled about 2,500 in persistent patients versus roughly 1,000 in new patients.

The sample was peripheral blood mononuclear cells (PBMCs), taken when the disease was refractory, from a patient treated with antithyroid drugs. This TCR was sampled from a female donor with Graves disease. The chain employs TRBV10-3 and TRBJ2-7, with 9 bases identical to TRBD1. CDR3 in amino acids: CAIQGQGGYEQYF. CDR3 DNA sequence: TGTGCCATCCAGGGACAGGGAGGCTACGAGCAGTACTTC.